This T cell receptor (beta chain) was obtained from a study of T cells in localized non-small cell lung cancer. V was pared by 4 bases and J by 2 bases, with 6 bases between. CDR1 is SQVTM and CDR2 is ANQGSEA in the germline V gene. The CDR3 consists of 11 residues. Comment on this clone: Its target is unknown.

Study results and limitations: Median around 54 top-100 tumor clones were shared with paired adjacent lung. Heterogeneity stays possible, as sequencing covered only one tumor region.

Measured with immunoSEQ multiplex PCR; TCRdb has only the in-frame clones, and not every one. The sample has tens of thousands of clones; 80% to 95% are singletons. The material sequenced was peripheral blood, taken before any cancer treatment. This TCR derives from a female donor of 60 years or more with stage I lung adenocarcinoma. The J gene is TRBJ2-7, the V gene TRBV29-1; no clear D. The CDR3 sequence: CSVAVTYEQYF. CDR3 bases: TGCAGCGTTGCCGTAACCTACGAGCAGTACTTC.